The T cell receptor beta chain under discussion was sequenced for a study of T cells after yellow fever vaccination. The CDR3 totals 11 residues. V dropped 5 bases and J dropped 3 bases, with 5 bases sitting between them. Germline CDR1 is SGHTA and CDR2 is FQGNSA. Generation of TCR cDNA used 5'RACE template switching (which added a universal primer site and UMIs). TCRdb recomputed calls from the 5' RACE reads with MiXCR, one row per CDR3 protein. The repertoire includes 450,000 to 550,000 distinct CDR3 sequences, less than 25% of them detected once, and about 15% sits in the top ten. This specimen consisted of PBMCs, obtained about 21 days after the first yellow fever vaccination. This TCR was sampled from a young man who received the YFV17D yellow fever vaccine. The chain joins TRBV7-2 to TRBJ2-7; D remains ambiguous. DNA for the CDR3: TGTGCCAGCAGCAGGATCTACGAGCAGTACTTC. Its translation is CASSRIYEQYF.